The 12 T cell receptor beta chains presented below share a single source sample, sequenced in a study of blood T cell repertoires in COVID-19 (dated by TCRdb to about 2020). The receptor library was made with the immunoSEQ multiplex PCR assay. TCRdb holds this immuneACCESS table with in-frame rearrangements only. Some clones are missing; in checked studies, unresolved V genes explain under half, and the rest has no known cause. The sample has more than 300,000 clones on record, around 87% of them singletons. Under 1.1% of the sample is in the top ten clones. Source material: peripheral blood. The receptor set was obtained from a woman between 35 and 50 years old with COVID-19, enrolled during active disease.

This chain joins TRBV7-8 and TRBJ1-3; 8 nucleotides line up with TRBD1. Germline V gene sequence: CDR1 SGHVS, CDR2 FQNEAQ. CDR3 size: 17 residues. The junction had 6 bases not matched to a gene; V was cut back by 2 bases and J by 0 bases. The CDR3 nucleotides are TGTGCCAGCAGCTTAACCGGGGACAGGAGCTCTGGAAACACCATATATTTT. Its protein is CASSLTGDRSSGNTIYF.

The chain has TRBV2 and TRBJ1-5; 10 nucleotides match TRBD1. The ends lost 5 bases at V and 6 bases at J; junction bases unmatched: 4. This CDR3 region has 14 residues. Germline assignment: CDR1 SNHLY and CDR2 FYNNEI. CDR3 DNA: TGTGCCAGCAGTAGACAGGGGGCGGGTCAGCCCCAGCATTTT. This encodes CASSRQGAGQPQHF. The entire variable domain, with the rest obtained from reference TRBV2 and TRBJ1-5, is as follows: EPEVTQTPSHQVTQMGQEVILRCVPISNHLYFYWYRQILGQKVEFLVSFYNNEISEKSEIFDDQFSVERPDGSNFTLKIRSTKLEDSAMYFCASSRQGAGQPQHFGDGTRLSIL.

In nucleotides, the CDR3 is TGTGCCAGCAGCTTGACTAGCGAATCCTACAATGAGCAGTTCTTC. Translated: CASSLTSESYNEQFF. The genes are TRBV7-2 and TRBJ2-1, with 8 bases identical to TRBD2. V gave up 3 bases and J gave up 1 base; unmatched junction bases: 2. From germline, CDR1 is SGHTA and CDR2 FQGNSA. This CDR3 is built from 15 residues.

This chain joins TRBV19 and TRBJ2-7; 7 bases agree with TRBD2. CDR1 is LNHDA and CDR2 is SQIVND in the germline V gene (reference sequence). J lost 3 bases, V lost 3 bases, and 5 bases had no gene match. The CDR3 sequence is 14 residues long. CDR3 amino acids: CASSINSGYYEQYF. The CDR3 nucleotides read TGTGCCAGTAGTATTAATAGCGGGTACTACGAGCAGTACTTC.

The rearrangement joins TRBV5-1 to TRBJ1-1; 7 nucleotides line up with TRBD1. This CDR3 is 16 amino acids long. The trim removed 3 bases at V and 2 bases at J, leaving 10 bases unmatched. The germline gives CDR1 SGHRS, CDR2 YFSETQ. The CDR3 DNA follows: TGCGCCAGCAGCTCCCCGACAGGGCGCCCTAACACTGAAGCTTTCTTT. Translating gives CASSSPTGRPNTEAFF.

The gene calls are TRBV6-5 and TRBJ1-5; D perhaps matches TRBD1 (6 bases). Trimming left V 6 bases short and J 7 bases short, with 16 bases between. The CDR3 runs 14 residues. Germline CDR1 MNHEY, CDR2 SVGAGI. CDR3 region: CASSLTGQFQPQHF. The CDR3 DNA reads TGTGCCAGCAGCTTAACAGGGCAATTCCAGCCCCAGCATTTT.

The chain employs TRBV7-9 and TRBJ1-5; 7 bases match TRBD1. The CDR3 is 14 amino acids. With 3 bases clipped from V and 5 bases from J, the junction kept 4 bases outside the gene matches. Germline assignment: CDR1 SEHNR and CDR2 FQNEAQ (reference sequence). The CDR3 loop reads CASSFGGGDQPQHF. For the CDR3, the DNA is TGTGCCAGCAGCTTTGGAGGGGGCGATCAGCCCCAGCATTTT. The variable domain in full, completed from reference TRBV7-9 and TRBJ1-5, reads DTGVSQNPRHKITKRGQNVTFRCDPISEHNRLYWYRQTLGQGPEFLTYFQNEAQLEKSRLLSDRFSAERPKGSFSTLEIQRTEQGDSAMYLCASSFGGGDQPQHFGDGTRLSIL.

CDR3 loop: CASSLSSPGTGRTNYGYTF. The DNA for the CDR3 is TGTGCCAGCAGTTTATCTTCCCCCGGGACAGGGAGAACCAACTATGGCTACACCTTC. This rearrangement joins TRBV27 to TRBJ1-2; TRBD1 matches at 9 bases. J was trimmed by 2 bases and V by 0 bases; bases with no gene match: 13. The CDR3 spans 19 residues. Germline lookup yields CDR1 MNHEY and CDR2 SMNVEV (reference sequence).

The CDR3 loop is CASSPFGERTNEQFF. The CDR3 nucleotides read TGCGCCAGCAGCCCCTTCGGGGAGAGGACGAATGAGCAGTTCTTC. The chain has TRBV4-1 and TRBJ2-1, with D perhaps TRBD2 (5 bases). There are 15 residues in the CDR3. The germline V gene encodes CDR1 MGHRA and CDR2 YSYEKL. Trimming shortened V by 4 bases and J by 7 bases, and 17 bases separated the two germline ends.

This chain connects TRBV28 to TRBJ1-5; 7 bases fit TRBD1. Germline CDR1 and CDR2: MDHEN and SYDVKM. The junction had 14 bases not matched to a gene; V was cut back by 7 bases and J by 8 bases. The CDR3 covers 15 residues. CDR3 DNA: TGTGCCAGCAATCTCATCCAGGGGGGATGGGAGCCCCAGCATTTT. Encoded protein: CASNLIQGGWEPQHF.

CDR3 bases: TGTGCCAGCAGCCCCGGCAGGGGGGTTGAGGCTGAGCAGTTCTTC. This codes for CASSPGRGVEAEQFF. The chain joins TRBV7-3 to TRBJ2-1; D perhaps matches TRBD1 (7 bases). This CDR3 contains 15 residues. From germline, CDR1 is SGHTA and CDR2 FQGTGA. Trimming shortened V by 5 bases and J by 9 bases, and 20 bases separated the two germline ends.

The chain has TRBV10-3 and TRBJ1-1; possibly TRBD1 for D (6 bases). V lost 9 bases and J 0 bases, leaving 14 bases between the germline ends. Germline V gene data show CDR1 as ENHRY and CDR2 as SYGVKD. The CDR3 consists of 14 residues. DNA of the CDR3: TGTGCCATTTCTTTCGACAGGCTGAACACTGAAGCTTTCTTT. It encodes CAISFDRLNTEAFF.